Following are 4 T cell receptor beta chains from one sample sequenced in a study of shared clonotypes between healthy human individuals. Clones were read by immunoSEQ multiplex PCR, and TCRdb kept only the in-frame ones, dropping some. Of 400,000 to 500,000 clones in the sample, roughly four fifths are singletons; the top ten hold 13%. Sequencing was done on a sample of PBMCs. Source of these receptors: a woman aged 40 to 50 in good health. Some clones in this sample may be carry-over from other donors' samples.

The V and J genes are TRBV7-3 and TRBJ2-7; 11 nucleotides agree with TRBD2. CDR1 is SGHTA, CDR2 FQGTGA, per germline. CDR3 size: 14 residues. Trimming cost V 5 bases and J 6 bases; bases outside gene matches: 6. The CDR3 loop is CASSELAGVGEQYF. Here the CDR3 DNA reads TGTGCCAGCAGCGAACTAGCGGGAGTGGGCGAGCAGTACTTC.

This chain links TRBV27 with TRBJ2-3, with D unclear. The CDR3 covers 16 residues. Germline loops: CDR1 MNHEY, CDR2 SMNVEV (reference sequence). The V gene lost 7 bases and the J gene lost 2 bases, with 19 bases spanning the gap. The DNA of the CDR3 is TGTGCCAGCACCCCTGTGCGGCTGAAACCCACAGATACGCAGTATTTT. Encoded protein: CASTPVRLKPTDTQYF.

The rearrangement joins TRBV4-3 to TRBJ2-1; 12 positions agree with TRBD2. The length of the CDR3 is 17 residues. J gave up 4 bases and V 0 bases, and 4 bases lay outside the gene matches. The germline gives CDR1 LGHNA, CDR2 YSLEER. The CDR3 coding sequence is TGCGCCAGCAGCCAAGATACCCTAGCGGGAGGGTACAATGAGCAGTTCTTC. This encodes CASSQDTLAGGYNEQFF.

This clone showed up just a few times. V usage is TRBV29-1 and J usage is TRBJ2-5, with 14 bases aligning to TRBD2. Germline V gene sequence: CDR1 SQVTM, CDR2 ANQGSEA. Trimming removed 6 bases from V and 3 bases from J; junction bases left unmatched: 6. This CDR3 spans 15 amino acids. The CDR3 nucleotides are TGCAGCGTCGGGGGACTAGCGGGGGCAAAAGAGACCCAGTACTTC. Its protein product is CSVGGLAGAKETQYF.